This T cell receptor (beta chain) was observed in a study of blood T cell repertoires in COVID-19. Germline values: CDR1 LGHDT, CDR2 YNNKEL (reference sequence). The J segment lost 2 bases and the V segment lost 4 bases, leaving 7 bases of the junction unmatched. The CDR3 is made up of 16 amino acids. The assay was immunoSEQ multiplex PCR, and TCRdb's table has in-frame clones only and misses some. The table has around 260,000 clones, just over 90% seen once. The chain carries TRBV3-1 (or the pseudogene TRBV3-2) and TRBJ2-4, with 8 bases identical to TRBD2. The sample was peripheral blood. This sequence was found in a woman in her 30s with COVID-19, enrolled during active disease. CDR3 nucleotide sequence: TGTGCCAGCAGCCGGCGGGGGGACGGAACCAAAAACATTCAGTACTTC. Translating it yields CASSRRGDGTKNIQYF.